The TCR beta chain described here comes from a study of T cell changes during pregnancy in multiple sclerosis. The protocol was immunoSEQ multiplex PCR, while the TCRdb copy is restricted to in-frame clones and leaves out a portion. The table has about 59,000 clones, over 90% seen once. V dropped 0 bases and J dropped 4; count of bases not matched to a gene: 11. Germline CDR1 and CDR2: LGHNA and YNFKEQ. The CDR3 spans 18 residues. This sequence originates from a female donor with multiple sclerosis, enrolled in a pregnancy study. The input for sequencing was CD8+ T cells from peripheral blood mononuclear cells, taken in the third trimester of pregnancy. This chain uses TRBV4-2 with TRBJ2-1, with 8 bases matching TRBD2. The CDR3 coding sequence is TGTGCCAGCAGCCAAGACGCATTGGGTAGCGGGATTTACAATGAGCAGTTCTTC. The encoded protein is CASSQDALGSGIYNEQFF.